Listed below are T cell receptor beta chains from one sample, sequenced in a study of cytomegalovirus exposure and HLA in healthy donors. TCRdb's table, derived via immunoSEQ multiplex PCR, lists solely in-frame clones and lacks some. The sample carries some 76,000 clones, less than 85% recorded once. Sequenced input: PBMCs. These receptors were collected from a woman aged 45-60 years in good health and CMV-seronegative. Each CDR3 is given with its conserved first and last residue. A D gene is named only where the DNA matches it firmly. Clone size is not always given. Where it is, it says once, few, many or a class for expanded clones.

len: 13
d_gene: .
j_gene: TRBJ2-2
abundance: .
v_gene: TRBV5-6
CDR3nt: TGTGCCAGCAGCTTGCTAGACCCCGGGGAGCTGTTTTTT
CDR3aa: CASSLLDPGELFF

len: 13
d_gene: TRBD1
j_gene: TRBJ2-5
abundance: once
v_gene: TRBV6-6
CDR3nt: TGTGCCAGCGACGGACAGGGGGCGGGAGAGCAGTACTTC
CDR3aa: CASDGQGAGEQYF

len: 13
d_gene: .
j_gene: TRBJ2-1
abundance: .
v_gene: TRBV28
CDR3nt: TGTGCCAGCAGTTTGAGACAGAGGAAAGAGCAGTTCTTC
CDR3aa: CASSLRQRKEQFF

len: 14
d_gene: .
j_gene: TRBJ1-2
abundance: .
v_gene: TRBV7-2
CDR3nt: TGTGCCAGCAGCTTAGCGGGGGCCTCCTATGGCTACACCTTC
CDR3aa: CASSLAGASYGYTF

len: 15
d_gene: .
j_gene: TRBJ1-1
abundance: .
v_gene: TRBV6-1
CDR3nt: TGTGCCAGCAGTCTAGAGTGGGTACCAAACACTGAAGCTTTCTTT
CDR3aa: CASSLEWVPNTEAFF

len: 14
d_gene: TRBD1
j_gene: TRBJ2-1
abundance: once
v_gene: TRBV7-8
CDR3nt: TGTGCCAGTTCAGGGACAGCTCCTTACAATGAGCAGTTCTTC
CDR3aa: CASSGTAPYNEQFF

len: 14
d_gene: TRBD1
j_gene: TRBJ1-3
abundance: once
v_gene: TRBV5-6
CDR3nt: TGTGCCAGCACCGACGACAGGGCCGGAAACACCATATATTTT
CDR3aa: CASTDDRAGNTIYF

len: 14
d_gene: TRBD1
j_gene: TRBJ2-5
abundance: .
v_gene: TRBV7-6
CDR3nt: TGTGCCAGCAGCGCAAAAGACAGGGGAGGGACCCAGTACTTC
CDR3aa: CASSAKDRGGTQYF

len: 15
d_gene: .
j_gene: TRBJ1-4
abundance: few
v_gene: TRBV6-5
CDR3nt: TGTGCCAGCAGACAGGGATCTAGTCCCAATGAAAAACTGTTTTTT
CDR3aa: CASRQGSSPNEKLFF

len: 12
d_gene: .
j_gene: TRBJ1-2
abundance: .
v_gene: TRBV29-1
CDR3nt: TGCAGCGCAGGGGATGAGGCCTATGGCTACACCTTC
CDR3aa: CSAGDEAYGYTF

len: 14
d_gene: .
j_gene: TRBJ2-3
abundance: .
v_gene: TRBV9
CDR3nt: TGTGCCAGCAGACGGGGGGCGGGCACAGATACGCAGTATTTT
CDR3aa: CASRRGAGTDTQYF

len: 15
d_gene: TRBD1
j_gene: TRBJ2-7
abundance: .
v_gene: TRBV7-8
CDR3nt: TGTGCCAGCAGCCCCCCCGGACAGGGGGCGGAGGAGCAGTACTTC
CDR3aa: CASSPPGQGAEEQYF

len: 12
d_gene: TRBD1
j_gene: TRBJ1-1
abundance: .
v_gene: TRBV29-1
CDR3nt: TGCAGCGTTGGGGACAGGGGGAATGACGCTTTCTTT
CDR3aa: CSVGDRGNDAFF

len: 14
d_gene: .
j_gene: TRBJ1-1
abundance: .
v_gene: TRBV6-5
CDR3nt: TGTGCCAGCAGTTACGCCGACATGAACACTGAAGCTTTCTTT
CDR3aa: CASSYADMNTEAFF

len: 19
d_gene: .
j_gene: TRBJ2-4
abundance: .
v_gene: TRBV2
CDR3nt: TGTGCCAGCAATTCCCGGGACTCGAAAGAACACTTAGCCAAAAACATTCAGTACTTC
CDR3aa: CASNSRDSKEHLAKNIQYF

len: 15
d_gene: TRBD1
j_gene: TRBJ2-7
abundance: .
v_gene: TRBV6-5
CDR3nt: TGTGCCAGCAGTTACTCCTCGACAGGGGCCTACGAGCAGTACTTC
CDR3aa: CASSYSSTGAYEQYF

len: 13
d_gene: .
j_gene: TRBJ2-2
abundance: .
v_gene: TRBV6-5
CDR3nt: TGTGCCAGCAAGAGGAGTAGCGCCGGGGAGCTGTTTTTT
CDR3aa: CASKRSSAGELFF

len: 16
d_gene: TRBD1
j_gene: TRBJ1-2
abundance: .
v_gene: TRBV6-5
CDR3nt: TGTGCCAGCAGTTTAACCGGGACAGGGTCGGTTGTAGGCTACACCTTC
CDR3aa: CASSLTGTGSVVGYTF

len: 15
d_gene: TRBD2
j_gene: TRBJ2-3
abundance: .
v_gene: TRBV28
CDR3nt: TGTGCCAGCAGTATTAGCGGGCGTGGCACAGATACGCAGTATTTT
CDR3aa: CASSISGRGTDTQYF

len: 15
d_gene: .
j_gene: TRBJ1-3
abundance: .
v_gene: TRBV5-4
CDR3nt: TGTGCCAGCAGCTTGGATGTGGGCCCTGGAAACACCATATATTTT
CDR3aa: CASSLDVGPGNTIYF

len: 13
d_gene: .
j_gene: TRBJ1-1
abundance: .
v_gene: TRBV6-1
CDR3nt: TGTGCCAGCAGGGAGACAGGGAACACTGAAGCTTTCTTT
CDR3aa: CASRETGNTEAFF

len: 12
d_gene: .
j_gene: TRBJ1-2
abundance: .
v_gene: TRBV2
CDR3nt: TGTGCCACCGAAACTATGACGGATGGCTACACCTTC
CDR3aa: CATETMTDGYTF

len: 13
d_gene: TRBD2
j_gene: TRBJ2-2
abundance: .
v_gene: TRBV29-1
CDR3nt: TGCAGCGTGACAGCGGGAGAGGTGGGGGAGCTGTTTTTT
CDR3aa: CSVTAGEVGELFF

len: 13
d_gene: .
j_gene: TRBJ2-2
abundance: .
v_gene: TRBV19
CDR3nt: TGTGCCAGCCGCTGGGGAGGAACCGGGGAGCTGTTTTTT
CDR3aa: CASRWGGTGELFF

len: 14
d_gene: .
j_gene: TRBJ2-2
abundance: once
v_gene: TRBV4-3
CDR3nt: TGCGCCAGCAGCCAAGCAGGGGTTACCGGGGAGCTGTTTTTT
CDR3aa: CASSQAGVTGELFF

len: 13
d_gene: .
j_gene: TRBJ2-3
abundance: .
v_gene: TRBV6-6
CDR3nt: TGTGCCAGCAGTCACTTACTAGCAGATACGCAGTATTTT
CDR3aa: CASSHLLADTQYF

len: 14
d_gene: TRBD1
j_gene: TRBJ1-3
abundance: .
v_gene: TRBV2
CDR3nt: TGTGCCAGCAGGGGACAGCTCTCTGGAAACACCATATATTTT
CDR3aa: CASRGQLSGNTIYF

len: 15
d_gene: TRBD1
j_gene: TRBJ2-2
abundance: .
v_gene: TRBV7-9
CDR3nt: TGTGCCAGCAGCCAACAGGGGTCGAACACCGGGGAGCTGTTTTTT
CDR3aa: CASSQQGSNTGELFF

len: 15
d_gene: TRBD1
j_gene: TRBJ1-2
abundance: .
v_gene: TRBV27
CDR3nt: TGTGCCAGCAGGCGAGACAGGGCCCCTAACTATGGCTACACCTTC
CDR3aa: CASRRDRAPNYGYTF

len: 16
d_gene: TRBD2
j_gene: TRBJ2-3
abundance: .
v_gene: TRBV29-1
CDR3nt: TGCAGCGTTGTTGGCCTTAGCGGGAGTAAAACAGATACGCAGTATTTT
CDR3aa: CSVVGLSGSKTDTQYF

len: 12
d_gene: .
j_gene: TRBJ1-1
abundance: .
v_gene: TRBV29-1
CDR3nt: TGCAGCGCCCGGACAGTCAACACTGAAGCTTTCTTT
CDR3aa: CSARTVNTEAFF

len: 15
d_gene: TRBD1
j_gene: TRBJ2-7
abundance: few
v_gene: TRBV9
CDR3nt: TGTGCCAGCAGCGTAGCCGGGACAGGGGCGTACGAGCAGTACTTC
CDR3aa: CASSVAGTGAYEQYF

len: 14
d_gene: .
j_gene: TRBJ1-2
abundance: .
v_gene: TRBV27
CDR3nt: TGTGCCAGCAGGTTAGGCCCAGGGCACAATGGCTACACCTTC
CDR3aa: CASRLGPGHNGYTF

len: 13
d_gene: .
j_gene: TRBJ2-5
abundance: .
v_gene: TRBV7-8
CDR3nt: TGTGCCAGCAGCTTAGCATCTCAAGAGACCCAGTACTTC
CDR3aa: CASSLASQETQYF

len: 15
d_gene: TRBD1
j_gene: TRBJ1-2
abundance: .
v_gene: TRBV2
CDR3nt: TGTGCCAGCAGTGAAGATGCCAGGGGGTTCTATGGCTACACCTTC
CDR3aa: CASSEDARGFYGYTF

len: 14
d_gene: .
j_gene: TRBJ2-5
abundance: .
v_gene: TRBV7-9
CDR3nt: TGTGCCAGCAGCTCCAGAGGGAGTACGGAGACCCAGTACTTC
CDR3aa: CASSSRGSTETQYF

len: 13
d_gene: .
j_gene: TRBJ1-4
abundance: .
v_gene: TRBV11-1
CDR3nt: TGTGCCAGCAGCATTGGACAAAGGGAAAAACTGTTTTTT
CDR3aa: CASSIGQREKLFF

len: 16
d_gene: TRBD2
j_gene: TRBJ2-1
abundance: .
v_gene: TRBV6-4
CDR3nt: TGTGCCAGCAGCCTACTAGCGGGGGGGAACTACAATGAGCAGTTCTTC
CDR3aa: CASSLLAGGNYNEQFF

len: 14
d_gene: TRBD1
j_gene: TRBJ1-2
abundance: few
v_gene: TRBV4-1
CDR3nt: TGCGCCAGCAGCAACCGGGACAGGGGGTCTGGCTACACCTTC
CDR3aa: CASSNRDRGSGYTF

len: 13
d_gene: .
j_gene: TRBJ2-3
abundance: .
v_gene: TRBV5-4
CDR3nt: TGTGCCAGCAGCCCGGCGGGGTCAGATACGCAGTATTTT
CDR3aa: CASSPAGSDTQYF

len: 14
d_gene: .
j_gene: TRBJ2-7
abundance: few
v_gene: TRBV7-6
CDR3nt: TGTGCCAGCAGCTTAGGCACGAGCTCCTACGAGCAGTACTTC
CDR3aa: CASSLGTSSYEQYF

len: 15
d_gene: .
j_gene: TRBJ1-1
abundance: few
v_gene: TRBV7-2
CDR3nt: TGTGCCAGCAGCTTATCAAACCAGGGGAACACTGAAGCTTTCTTT
CDR3aa: CASSLSNQGNTEAFF

len: 14
d_gene: TRBD1
j_gene: TRBJ1-1
abundance: .
v_gene: TRBV6-5
CDR3nt: TGTGCCAGCAGGATACAGGGGAAAAGGACTGAAGCTTTCTTT
CDR3aa: CASRIQGKRTEAFF

len: 16
d_gene: TRBD1
j_gene: TRBJ1-1
abundance: .
v_gene: TRBV4-3
CDR3nt: TGCGCCAGCAGCCAAGAGATCAGGGGGCGAACGGCTGAAGCTTTCTTT
CDR3aa: CASSQEIRGRTAEAFF